This TCR beta chain was profiled in a study of graft-versus-host responses after intestinal transplantation. Study at large: Multivisceral, liver-intestinal, or isolated intestinal transplants were performed in recipients. Tacrolimus and steroids were given for around 3 years to all recipients after anti-thymocyte globulin induction. Study results and limitations: Individuals carrying graft-donor T cell macrochimerism showed high graft-versus-host to host-versus-graft clonal ratios in allografts. The marrow of recipients harbored GvH clones, and ileum or blood showed some of them first.

Generated by immunoSEQ multiplex PCR, the TCRdb table keeps only in-frame clones and is missing some. This sample has 73,000 or so clones; around 90% occur once, and the top ten carry about 4.3%. The V gene's germline CDR1 is MRHNA and CDR2 SNTAGT. With V trimmed by 2 bases and J by 5 bases, 9 bases remained unmatched. CDR3 length equals 16 residues. Of note for this clone: Its target is unknown.

The specimen was unstimulated CD8+ T cells sorted from spleen or lymph node cells, collected before transplant. The V and J genes are TRBV6-4 and TRBJ2-3; 8 bases align to TRBD1. This sequence originates from a human donor who was the organ donor for an intestinal transplant. CDR3 nucleotide sequence: TGTGCCAGCAGTGACAGGGCAGGGGGCAGTCTAGATACGCAGTATTTT. Its protein product is CASSDRAGGSLDTQYF.